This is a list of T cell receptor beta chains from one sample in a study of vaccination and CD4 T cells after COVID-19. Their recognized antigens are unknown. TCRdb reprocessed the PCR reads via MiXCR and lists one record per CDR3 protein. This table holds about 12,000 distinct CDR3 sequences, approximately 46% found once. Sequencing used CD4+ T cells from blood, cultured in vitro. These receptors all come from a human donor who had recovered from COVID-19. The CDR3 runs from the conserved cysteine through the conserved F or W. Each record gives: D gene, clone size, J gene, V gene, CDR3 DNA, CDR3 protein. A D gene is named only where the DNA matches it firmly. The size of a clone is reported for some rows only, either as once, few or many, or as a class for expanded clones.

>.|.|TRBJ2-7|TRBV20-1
TGCAGTGCTAGAGAACCTGGCCCCTCCTACGAGCAGTACTTC
CSAREPGPSYEQYF
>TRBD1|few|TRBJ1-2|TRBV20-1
TGCAGTGCTAGCAGTCCGAGGGACAGCCCCTATGGCTACACCTTC
CSASSPRDSPYGYTF
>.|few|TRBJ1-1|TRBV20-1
TGCAGTGCTAGTCACACGGGGGCGAGGGTGAACACTGAAGCTTTCTTT
CSASHTGARVNTEAFF
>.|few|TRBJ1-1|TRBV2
TGTGCCAGCAGGAGGAGGGACGGCACTGAAGCTTTCTTT
CASRRRDGTEAFF
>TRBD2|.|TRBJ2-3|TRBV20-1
TGCAGTGCTAATGCGGGAGATAGCACAGATACGCAGTATTTT
CSANAGDSTDTQYF
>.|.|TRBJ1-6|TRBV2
TGTGCCAGCAGGAGCACCGCAAGCTCCTATAATTCACCCCTCCACTTT
CASRSTASSYNSPLHF
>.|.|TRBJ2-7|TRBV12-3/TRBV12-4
TGTGCCAGCCGGAACGGGGACCCATCCTACGAGCAGTACTTC
CASRNGDPSYEQYF
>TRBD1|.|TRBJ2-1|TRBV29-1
TGCAGCGGCAAACCGGGACAGGGGATCAATGAGCAGTTCTTC
CSGKPGQGINEQFF
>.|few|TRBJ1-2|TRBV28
TGTGCCAGCAGTTTGGTGGGGGCAGCCCTGGACTATGGCTACACCTTC
CASSLVGAALDYGYTF
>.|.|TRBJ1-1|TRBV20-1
TGCAGTGCTAGACCGGAGAACACTGAAGCTTTCTTT
CSARPENTEAFF
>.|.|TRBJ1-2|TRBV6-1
TGTGCCAGCAGTGCCGGAGTCAACTATGGCTACACCTTC
CASSAGVNYGYTF
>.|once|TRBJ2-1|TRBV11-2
TGTGCCAGCAGCTTAGACGTGCTCAATGAGCAGTTCTTC
CASSLDVLNEQFF
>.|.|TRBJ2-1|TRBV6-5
TGTGCCAGCAGTTACCCGGGCGCCAGGGATGAGCAGTTCTTC
CASSYPGARDEQFF
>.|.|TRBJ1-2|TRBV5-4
TGTGCCAGCAGTGAGGGGGGCAGGGTCGGGGGCTACACCTTC
CASSEGGRVGGYTF
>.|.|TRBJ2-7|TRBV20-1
TGCAGTGCTACATTGACGGCCTACGAGCAGTACTTC
CSATLTAYEQYF
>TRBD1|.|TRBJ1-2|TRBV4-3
TGCGCCAGTACCCGAGAGACAGGGATTAACTATGGCTACACCTTC
CASTRETGINYGYTF
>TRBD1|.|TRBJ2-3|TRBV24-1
TGTGCCACCAGTGAAACAGGGGGCGAAGATACGCAGTATTTT
CATSETGGEDTQYF
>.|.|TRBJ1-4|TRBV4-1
TGCGCCAGCAGCCAAGAGTCCAGTACCCCAACTAATGAAAAACTGTTTTTT
CASSQESSTPTNEKLFF
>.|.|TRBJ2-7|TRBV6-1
TGTGCCAGCATCGCTTCCCTCTACGAGCAGTACTTC
CASIASLYEQYF
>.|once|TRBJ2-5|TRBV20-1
TGCAGTGCTAGATTAGGGCTAGAGAGGGCCCAGTACTTC
CSARLGLERAQYF
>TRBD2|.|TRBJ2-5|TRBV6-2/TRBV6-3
TGTGCCAGCAGAGTCGGCGGGGGGCCGCAAGAGACCCAGTACTTC
CASRVGGGPQETQYF
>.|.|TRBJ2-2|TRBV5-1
TGCGCCAGCAGCCAGGACTACACCGGGGAGCTGTTTTTT
CASSQDYTGELFF
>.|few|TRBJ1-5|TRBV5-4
TGTGCCAGCAGCTTCGGGGGCGCCCCGGGTCAGCCCCAGCATTTT
CASSFGGAPGQPQHF